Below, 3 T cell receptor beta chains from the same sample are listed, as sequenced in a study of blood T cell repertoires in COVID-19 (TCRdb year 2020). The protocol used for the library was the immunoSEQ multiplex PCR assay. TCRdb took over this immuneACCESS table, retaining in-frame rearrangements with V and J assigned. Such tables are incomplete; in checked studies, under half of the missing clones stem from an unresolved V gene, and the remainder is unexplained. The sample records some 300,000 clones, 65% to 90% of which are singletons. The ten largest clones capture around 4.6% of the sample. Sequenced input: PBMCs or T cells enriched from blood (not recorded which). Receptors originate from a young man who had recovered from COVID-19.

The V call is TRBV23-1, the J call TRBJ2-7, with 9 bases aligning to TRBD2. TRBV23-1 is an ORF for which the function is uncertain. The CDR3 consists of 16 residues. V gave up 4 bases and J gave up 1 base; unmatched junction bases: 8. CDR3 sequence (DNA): TGCGCCAGCAGTCGAGTGACTAGCGGTATTTCCTACGAGCAGTACTTC. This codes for CASSRVTSGISYEQYF.

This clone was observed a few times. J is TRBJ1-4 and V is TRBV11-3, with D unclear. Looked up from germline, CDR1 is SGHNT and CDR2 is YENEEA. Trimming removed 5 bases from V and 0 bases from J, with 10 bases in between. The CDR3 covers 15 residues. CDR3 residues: CASSERTSTNEKLFF. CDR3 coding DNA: TGTGCCAGCAGCGAACGGACTTCAACTAATGAAAAACTGTTTTTT. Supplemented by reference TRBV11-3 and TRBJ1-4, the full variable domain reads EAGVVQSPRYKIIEKKQPVAFWCNPISGHNTLYWYLQNLGQGPELLIRYENEEAVDDSQLPKDRFSAERLKGVDSTLKIQPAELGDSAVYLCASSERTSTNEKLFFGSGTQLSVL.

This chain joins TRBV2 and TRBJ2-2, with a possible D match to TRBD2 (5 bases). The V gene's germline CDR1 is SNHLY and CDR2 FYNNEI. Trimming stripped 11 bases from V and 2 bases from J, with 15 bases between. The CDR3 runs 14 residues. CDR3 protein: CAPRARFNTGELFF. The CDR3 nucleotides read TGTGCCCCGAGGGCTCGTTTCAACACCGGGGAGCTGTTTTTT.